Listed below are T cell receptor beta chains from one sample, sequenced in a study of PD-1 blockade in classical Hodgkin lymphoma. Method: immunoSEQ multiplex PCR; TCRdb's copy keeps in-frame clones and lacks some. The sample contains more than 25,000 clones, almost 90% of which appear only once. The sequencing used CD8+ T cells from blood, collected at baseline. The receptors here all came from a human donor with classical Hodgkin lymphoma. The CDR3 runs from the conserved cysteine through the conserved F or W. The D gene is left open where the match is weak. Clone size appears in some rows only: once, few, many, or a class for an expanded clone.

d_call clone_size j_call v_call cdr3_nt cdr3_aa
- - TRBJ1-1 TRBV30 TGTGCCTGGAGAATTGAAGCTTTCTTT CAWRIEAFF
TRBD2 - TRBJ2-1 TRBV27 TGTGCCAGCAGTTTGGCTAGCGGGGGGCTCCTCGCCTACAATGAGCAGTTCTTC CASSLASGGLLAYNEQFF
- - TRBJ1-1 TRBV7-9 TGTGCCAGCAGCCCGAATACCAGCCCGAACACTGAAGCTTTCTTT CASSPNTSPNTEAFF
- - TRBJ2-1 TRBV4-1 TGCGCCAGCAGGGAAGGAGGGAATGAGCAGTTCTTC CASREGGNEQFF
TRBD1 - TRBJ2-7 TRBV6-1 TGTGCCAGCAGGGGGACAGGGTTTCGGTACGAGCAGTACTTC CASRGTGFRYEQYF
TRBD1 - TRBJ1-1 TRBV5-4 TGTGCCAGCACCGACAGGGGGCTGGGTGAAGCTTTCTTT CASTDRGLGEAFF
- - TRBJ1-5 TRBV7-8 TGTGCCAGCAGCTTAGATTTCAAGACCGTTCCCTATCAGCCCCAGCATTTT CASSLDFKTVPYQPQHF
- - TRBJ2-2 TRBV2 TGTGCCAGCATACTTACGACCGGGGAGCTGTTTTTT CASILTTGELFF
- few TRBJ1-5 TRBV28 TGTGCCAGCATCCAGGGGATTACGAGCAATCAGCCCCAGCATTTT CASIQGITSNQPQHF
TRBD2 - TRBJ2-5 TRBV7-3 TGTGCCAGCAGCTTAAACGGGGTAGCGGGAGGAGAGACCCAGTACTTC CASSLNGVAGGETQYF
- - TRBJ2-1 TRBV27 TGTGCCAGCAGTTTCAGCAGGGTGAATGAGCAGTTCTTC CASSFSRVNEQFF
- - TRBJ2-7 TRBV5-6 TGTGCCAGCAGCTTGGGAGATGGGGGCTACGAGCAGTACTTC CASSLGDGGYEQYF
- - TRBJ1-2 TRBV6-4 TGTGCCAGCAGTCCTCGGGAGGGACACTATGGCTACACCTTC CASSPREGHYGYTF
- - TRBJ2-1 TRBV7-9 TGTGCCAGCAGCTGGAATAGCATACCCTACAATGAGCAGTTCTTC CASSWNSIPYNEQFF
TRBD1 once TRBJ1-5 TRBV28 TGTGCCAGCAGTTTGTGGTACAGGGGAGCCCGAGGTGGCAATCAGCCCCAGCATTTT CASSLWYRGARGGNQPQHF
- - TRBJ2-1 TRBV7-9 TGTGCCAGCAGCTTCCAACCGGGACCCTCCGGCAATGAGCAGTTCTTC CASSFQPGPSGNEQFF
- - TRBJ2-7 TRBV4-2 TGTGCCAGCAGCCAAAACACAGGGATCTACGAGCAGTACTTC CASSQNTGIYEQYF
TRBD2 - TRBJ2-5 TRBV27 TGTGCCAGCAGCCACCGAGCGGGAGGTCGGCGAGAGACCCAGTACTTC CASSHRAGGRRETQYF
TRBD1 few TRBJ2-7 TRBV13 TGTGCCAGCAGCCTCGCACCGGGACAGGGGGAAGACGAGCAGTACTTC CASSLAPGQGEDEQYF
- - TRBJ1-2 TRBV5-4 TGTGCCAGCAGCCCCGGATACGGGGACTATGGCTACACCTTC CASSPGYGDYGYTF
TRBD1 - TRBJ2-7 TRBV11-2 TGTGCCAGCAGCTTTGCAGGGGGAACCTACGAGCAGTACTTC CASSFAGGTYEQYF
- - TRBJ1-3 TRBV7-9 TGTGCCAGCAGCTTAGGCGTAGCAGGGCGCGACGGAAACACCATATATTTT CASSLGVAGRDGNTIYF
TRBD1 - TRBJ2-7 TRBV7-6 TGTGCCAGCAGCGCGACAGGGGGGCCCTACGAGCAGTACTTC CASSATGGPYEQYF
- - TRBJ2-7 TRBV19 TGTGCCAGAGGCAGGGCTAGCTACGAGCAGTACTTC CARGRASYEQYF
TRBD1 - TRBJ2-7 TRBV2 TGTGCCAGCTTTAGGGACAGTACCTACGAGCAGTACTTC CASFRDSTYEQYF
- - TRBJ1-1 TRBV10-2 TGCGCCAGCAGTCCCGCCGGGCCCACTTATGAAGCTTTCTTT CASSPAGPTYEAFF
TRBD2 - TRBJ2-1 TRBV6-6 TGTGCCAGCAGTTACGCGGGAGGGGGTGATGAGCAGTTCTTC CASSYAGGGDEQFF
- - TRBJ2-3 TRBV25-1 TGTGCCACTACCCCAGGGAGCTGGGATACGCAGTATTTT CATTPGSWDTQYF